This T cell receptor beta chain was sequenced for a study of CD8+CD57+ T cells in acquired aplastic anemia. Deletions cut 4 bases from V and 0 bases from J, with 10 bases between. The CDR3 runs to 15 residues. Germline V gives CDR1 LNHDA, CDR2 SQIVND (reference sequence). The study profiled TCR beta VDJ and CDR3 using genomic DNA as template. TCRdb recomputed calls from the reads with MiXCR, one row per CDR3 protein. The sample has roughly 500,000 distinct CDR3 sequences, less than 35% seen once. A remark on this clonotype: A read error may be the cause here, since a much bigger clone is one base away.

The patients chosen for sequencing had shown expansion of CD8+CD57+ cells (detected by flow cytometry). Sequencing was carried out using sorted CD4+, CD8+, or CD8+CD57+ T cells (not recorded which) from PBMCs. The chain uses TRBV19 and TRBJ1-3; no reliable D call. This TCR derives from a human donor with aplastic anemia. The CDR3 nucleotides are TGTGCCAGTAGTAATCGGGATTCCTCTGGAAACACCATATATTTT. Encoded protein: CASSNRDSSGNTIYF.